The T cell receptor (beta chain) under discussion was sequenced for a study of T cell changes during pregnancy in multiple sclerosis. Profiled with immunoSEQ multiplex PCR; TCRdb holds only in-frame clones, not every one. This table holds around 69,000 clones, approximately 92% found once. This TCR came from a female donor in good health, enrolled as a control in a pregnancy study. The sample consisted of peripheral blood, taken in the third trimester of pregnancy.

CDR3 in amino acids: CASSFDRGRNYGYTF. Here the CDR3 DNA reads TGCGCCAGCAGCTTTGACAGGGGACGAAACTATGGCTACACCTTC. The V and J genes are TRBV5-1 and TRBJ1-2, with TRBD1 matching over 8 bases. Trimming removed 2 bases from V and 2 bases from J; junction bases left unmatched: 5. CDR1 and CDR2 (germline): SGHRS, YFSETQ. The CDR3 runs 15 residues. Variable domain in full (rest from reference TRBV5-1 and TRBJ1-2): KAGVTQTPRYLIKTRGQQVTLSCSPISGHRSVSWYQQTPGQGLQFLFEYFSETQRNKGNFPGRFSGRQFSNSRSEMNVSTLELGDSALYLCASSFDRGRNYGYTFGSGTRLTVV.